A selection of T cell receptor beta chains follows, all from one sample in a study of blood T cell repertoires in COVID-19. Clones were read by immunoSEQ multiplex PCR, and TCRdb kept only the in-frame ones, dropping some. The sample yields about 150,000 clones, more than 75% seen once. Sequenced material: peripheral blood. These receptors were obtained from a man older than 75 with acute or convalescent COVID-19. Both conserved end residues are part of each CDR3. Each record gives: D gene, clone size, J gene, V gene, CDR3 DNA, CDR3 protein. The D gene is left open where the match is weak. Only part of the rows carry a size: once, few, many, or a class if the clone is expanded.

D gene: TRBD2
clone size: NA
J gene: TRBJ2-7
V gene: TRBV20-1
CDR3 DNA: TGCAGTGGGACTAGCGACAGCGAGCAGTACTTC
CDR3 protein: CSGTSDSEQYF

D gene: NA
clone size: NA
J gene: TRBJ1-6
V gene: TRBV30
CDR3 DNA: TGTGCCTGGACTACTGGCTCCTATAATTCACCCCTCCACTTT
CDR3 protein: CAWTTGSYNSPLHF

D gene: NA
clone size: NA
J gene: TRBJ1-5
V gene: TRBV24-1
CDR3 DNA: TGTGCCAAAACAACACATACCCACCGGGACATTCGCAATCAGCCCCAGCATTTT
CDR3 protein: CAKTTHTHRDIRNQPQHF

D gene: NA
clone size: NA
J gene: TRBJ1-2
V gene: TRBV5-4
CDR3 DNA: TGTGCCAGCAGCTTGCGCCGACCGGGAGCTAACTATGGCTACACCTTC
CDR3 protein: CASSLRRPGANYGYTF

D gene: TRBD1
clone size: NA
J gene: TRBJ2-4
V gene: TRBV24-1
CDR3 DNA: TGTGCCACCAGTGATTCGGGACAGGATAAAAACATTCAGTACTTC
CDR3 protein: CATSDSGQDKNIQYF

D gene: TRBD1
clone size: NA
J gene: TRBJ2-7
V gene: TRBV7-2
CDR3 DNA: TGTGCCACCAACAGGGGCAGCTCCTACGAGCAGTACTTC
CDR3 protein: CATNRGSSYEQYF

D gene: NA
clone size: once
J gene: TRBJ1-4
V gene: TRBV12-2
CDR3 DNA: TGTGCAAGTCGCGGAAAGAACAGGGTTGTGGATGAAAAACTGTTTTTT
CDR3 protein: CASRGKNRVVDEKLFF

D gene: TRBD2
clone size: once
J gene: TRBJ2-1
V gene: TRBV29-1
CDR3 DNA: TGCAGCGTTAAGGGACTAGCGGGGGCAGGGGAGCAGTTCTTC
CDR3 protein: CSVKGLAGAGEQFF

D gene: TRBD1
clone size: NA
J gene: TRBJ2-6
V gene: TRBV7-2
CDR3 DNA: TGTGCCAGCAGCTCGGCGGGACAGGGGCTCTCTGGGGCCAACGTCCTGACTTTC
CDR3 protein: CASSSAGQGLSGANVLTF

D gene: NA
clone size: NA
J gene: TRBJ2-7
V gene: TRBV19
CDR3 DNA: TGTGCCAGTAGTATGCACAGGGATACCTACGAGCAGTACTTC
CDR3 protein: CASSMHRDTYEQYF

D gene: NA
clone size: NA
J gene: TRBJ1-2
V gene: TRBV9
CDR3 DNA: TGTGCCAGCAGCAACCTACAGGGCTGGGATGGCTACACCTTC
CDR3 protein: CASSNLQGWDGYTF

D gene: NA
clone size: NA
J gene: TRBJ1-5
V gene: TRBV19
CDR3 DNA: TGTGCCAGTGCGTCGGGTTTTAGTCAGCCCCAGCATTTT
CDR3 protein: CASASGFSQPQHF

D gene: TRBD1
clone size: NA
J gene: TRBJ2-7
V gene: TRBV29-1
CDR3 DNA: TGCAGCGTTGAAGATAATGCCGGGACAGCCCAGTACTTC
CDR3 protein: CSVEDNAGTAQYF

D gene: TRBD1
clone size: NA
J gene: TRBJ1-2
V gene: TRBV7-8
CDR3 DNA: TGTGCCAGCAGCTTAGCACAGGGGGGAAGCTATGGCTACACCTTC
CDR3 protein: CASSLAQGGSYGYTF

D gene: TRBD1
clone size: NA
J gene: TRBJ1-1
V gene: TRBV18
CDR3 DNA: TGTGCCAGCTCACTAGGGACAGGACAGAACACTGAAGCTTTCTTT
CDR3 protein: CASSLGTGQNTEAFF

D gene: TRBD2
clone size: NA
J gene: TRBJ2-5
V gene: TRBV4-1
CDR3 DNA: TGCGCCAGCAGCCAAGAACCAGCGACTAGCGGGAGGGCAGAGACCCAGTACTTC
CDR3 protein: CASSQEPATSGRAETQYF

D gene: NA
clone size: NA
J gene: TRBJ2-5
V gene: TRBV5-1
CDR3 DNA: TGCGCCAGCAGCTTGGGACAGATACAAGAGACCCAGTACTTC
CDR3 protein: CASSLGQIQETQYF

D gene: TRBD2
clone size: NA
J gene: TRBJ2-1
V gene: TRBV19
CDR3 DNA: TGTGCCAGTAGTACCCCGGGACTAGTAAATGAGCAGTTCTTC
CDR3 protein: CASSTPGLVNEQFF

D gene: NA
clone size: NA
J gene: TRBJ1-5
V gene: TRBV19
CDR3 DNA: TGTGCCAGTAGACAACAGGGCCAGCCCCAGCATTTT
CDR3 protein: CASRQQGQPQHF

D gene: TRBD1
clone size: NA
J gene: TRBJ1-2
V gene: TRBV7-9
CDR3 DNA: TGTGCCAGCAACAAGGACAGGGGAGGTTTGGGCTACACCTTC
CDR3 protein: CASNKDRGGLGYTF

D gene: NA
clone size: NA
J gene: TRBJ2-2
V gene: TRBV5-3
CDR3 DNA: TGTGCCAGATCCACAAAACGCCCCATAACTGAGGGTCCCGGGGAGCTGTTTTTT
CDR3 protein: CARSTKRPITEGPGELFF

D gene: TRBD1
clone size: NA
J gene: TRBJ1-1
V gene: TRBV18
CDR3 DNA: TGTGCCAGCTCAATACGAGGGACCGGGACAGGGGCTGAAGCTTTCTTT
CDR3 protein: CASSIRGTGTGAEAFF

D gene: NA
clone size: once
J gene: TRBJ2-3
V gene: TRBV7-2
CDR3 DNA: TGTGCCAGCAGCACGACAGCCACGAGAGGCACAGATACGCAGTATTTT
CDR3 protein: CASSTTATRGTDTQYF

D gene: TRBD2
clone size: NA
J gene: TRBJ2-7
V gene: TRBV7-9
CDR3 DNA: TGTGCCAGCAGCCCACGGACTAGAACGTACGAGCAGTACTTC
CDR3 protein: CASSPRTRTYEQYF

D gene: NA
clone size: NA
J gene: TRBJ2-1
V gene: TRBV6-6
CDR3 DNA: TGTGCCAGCAGTCAGATTGGACAGATCACCAGCTCCTACAATGAGCAGTTCTTC
CDR3 protein: CASSQIGQITSSYNEQFF

D gene: NA
clone size: once
J gene: TRBJ2-1
V gene: TRBV5-1
CDR3 DNA: TGCGCCAGCAGCTTGGACAGGGCCTACAATGAGCAGTTCTTC
CDR3 protein: CASSLDRAYNEQFF

D gene: TRBD1
clone size: NA
J gene: TRBJ1-1
V gene: TRBV19
CDR3 DNA: TGTGCCAGTAGTCCCCAACTTGGACAGGGTTACGCTGAAGCTTTCTTT
CDR3 protein: CASSPQLGQGYAEAFF

D gene: NA
clone size: NA
J gene: TRBJ1-3
V gene: TRBV2
CDR3 DNA: TGTGCCAGCAGCCCACTCTCTGGAAACACCATATATTTT
CDR3 protein: CASSPLSGNTIYF

D gene: TRBD2
clone size: NA
J gene: TRBJ2-5
V gene: TRBV2
CDR3 DNA: TGTGCCAGCAGCGGACTAGCGGCCCCAGAGACCCAGTACTTC
CDR3 protein: CASSGLAAPETQYF

D gene: TRBD1
clone size: NA
J gene: TRBJ1-2
V gene: TRBV24-1
CDR3 DNA: TGTGCCACCAGTGATTCGACCGGGACAGGGAATGGCTACACCTTC
CDR3 protein: CATSDSTGTGNGYTF

D gene: NA
clone size: once
J gene: TRBJ1-6
V gene: TRBV28
CDR3 DNA: TGTGCCAGCAGTTTAGTACGCGATAATTCACCCCTCCACTTT
CDR3 protein: CASSLVRDNSPLHF

D gene: NA
clone size: NA
J gene: TRBJ1-6
V gene: TRBV15
CDR3 DNA: TGTGCCACCAGCATCGGGTACAGGGTCCATAATTCACCCCTCCACTTT
CDR3 protein: CATSIGYRVHNSPLHF

D gene: NA
clone size: NA
J gene: TRBJ2-5
V gene: TRBV10-3
CDR3 DNA: TGTGCCACCGGCTGGGGCAACGAGACCCAGTACTTC
CDR3 protein: CATGWGNETQYF

D gene: TRBD2
clone size: once
J gene: TRBJ2-1
V gene: TRBV14
CDR3 DNA: TGTGCCAGCAGCCAAAGGGGGTCTAGCGGGTCAATAAGGGATGAGCAGTTCTTC
CDR3 protein: CASSQRGSSGSIRDEQFF

D gene: TRBD1
clone size: NA
J gene: TRBJ2-5
V gene: TRBV7-7
CDR3 DNA: TGTGCTAGCAGCAAGGGACAGCAAGAGACCCAGTACTTC
CDR3 protein: CASSKGQQETQYF

D gene: TRBD1
clone size: once
J gene: TRBJ1-2
V gene: TRBV3-1/TRBV3-2
CDR3 DNA: TGTGCCAGCAGCCTCGAGGGGGCGTCGGGCTACACCTTC
CDR3 protein: CASSLEGASGYTF

D gene: NA
clone size: NA
J gene: TRBJ1-6
V gene: TRBV5-1
CDR3 DNA: TGCGCCAGCAGCTTGGACATATCACCCCTCCACTTT
CDR3 protein: CASSLDISPLHF

D gene: NA
clone size: NA
J gene: TRBJ2-2
V gene: TRBV5-6
CDR3 DNA: TGTGCCAGCAGCTTCGTTTCCGGGGAGCTGTTTTTT
CDR3 protein: CASSFVSGELFF

D gene: NA
clone size: once
J gene: TRBJ2-7
V gene: TRBV7-9
CDR3 DNA: TGTGCCAGCAGCTTAGGACTAGGGCCATCAGGGGAGCAGTACTTC
CDR3 protein: CASSLGLGPSGEQYF

D gene: TRBD2
clone size: NA
J gene: TRBJ2-1
V gene: TRBV10-3
CDR3 DNA: TGTGCCATCAGTGAGTTTAGACTAGCGGATATAATCAATGAGCAGTTCTTC
CDR3 protein: CAISEFRLADIINEQFF

D gene: NA
clone size: few
J gene: TRBJ1-2
V gene: TRBV5-6
CDR3 DNA: TGTGCCAGCAGCCCCCCGGGGTCTATACGGGAGAGCACCTTC
CDR3 protein: CASSPPGSIRESTF

D gene: NA
clone size: NA
J gene: TRBJ2-1
V gene: TRBV11-2
CDR3 DNA: TGTGCCAGCAGACCTAGCCCAATCGGTTATGTGTTCAATGAGCAGTTCTTC
CDR3 protein: CASRPSPIGYVFNEQFF

D gene: TRBD1
clone size: NA
J gene: TRBJ1-2
V gene: TRBV5-4
CDR3 DNA: TGTGCCAGCAGCTTAGGGACAGACAACTATGGCTACACCTTC
CDR3 protein: CASSLGTDNYGYTF

D gene: TRBD1
clone size: NA
J gene: TRBJ2-7
V gene: TRBV6-5
CDR3 DNA: TGTGCCAGCAGTCTTCCGGGACAGGGCGAGCAGTACTTC
CDR3 protein: CASSLPGQGEQYF

D gene: NA
clone size: NA
J gene: TRBJ1-3
V gene: TRBV18
CDR3 DNA: TGTGCCAGCTCAGACCCAGGCTCTTCTGGAAACACCATATATTTT
CDR3 protein: CASSDPGSSGNTIYF

D gene: TRBD1
clone size: once
J gene: TRBJ2-1
V gene: TRBV24-1
CDR3 DNA: TGTGCCACCGTGGACCCAGGGGGCGGTGAGCAGTTCTTC
CDR3 protein: CATVDPGGGEQFF

D gene: NA
clone size: NA
J gene: TRBJ2-7
V gene: TRBV13
CDR3 DNA: TGTGCCAGCAGCTTAACAGTCAAATCCTACGAGCAGTACTTC
CDR3 protein: CASSLTVKSYEQYF